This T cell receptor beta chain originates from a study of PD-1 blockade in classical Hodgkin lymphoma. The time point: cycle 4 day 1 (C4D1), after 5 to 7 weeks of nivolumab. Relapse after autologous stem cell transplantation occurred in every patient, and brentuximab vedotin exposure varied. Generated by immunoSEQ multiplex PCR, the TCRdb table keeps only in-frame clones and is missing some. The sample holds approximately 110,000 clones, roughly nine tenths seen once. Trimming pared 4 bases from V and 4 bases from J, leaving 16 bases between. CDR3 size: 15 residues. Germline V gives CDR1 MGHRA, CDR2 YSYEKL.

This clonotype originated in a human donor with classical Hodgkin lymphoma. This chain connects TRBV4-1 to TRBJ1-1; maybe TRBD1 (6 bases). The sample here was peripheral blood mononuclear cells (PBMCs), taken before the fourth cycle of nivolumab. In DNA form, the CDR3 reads TGCGCCAGCAGCCCCGGGAGGGGGGCTACCACTGAAGCTTTCTTT. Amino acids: CASSPGRGATTEAFF.